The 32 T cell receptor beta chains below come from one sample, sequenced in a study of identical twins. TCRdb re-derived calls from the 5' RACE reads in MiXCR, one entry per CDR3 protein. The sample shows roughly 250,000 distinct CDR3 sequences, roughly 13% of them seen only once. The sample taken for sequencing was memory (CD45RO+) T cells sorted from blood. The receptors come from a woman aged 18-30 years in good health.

CDR3: CASSQRQELEEQYF. The CDR3 nucleotides read TGTGCCAGCTCACAGCGACAGGAATTGGAAGAGCAGTACTTC. The chain recombines TRBV18 with TRBJ2-7; the D gene is possibly TRBD1 (6 bases). Germline values: CDR1 KGHSH, CDR2 LQKENI. V gave up 4 bases and J gave up 7 bases, with 17 bases separating them. The CDR3 covers 14 residues.

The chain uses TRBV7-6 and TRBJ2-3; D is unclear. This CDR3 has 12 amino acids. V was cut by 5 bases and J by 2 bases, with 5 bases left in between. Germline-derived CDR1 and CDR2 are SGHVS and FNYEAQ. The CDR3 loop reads CASSHYTDTQYF. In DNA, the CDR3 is TGTGCCAGCAGCCACTACACAGATACGCAGTATTTT.

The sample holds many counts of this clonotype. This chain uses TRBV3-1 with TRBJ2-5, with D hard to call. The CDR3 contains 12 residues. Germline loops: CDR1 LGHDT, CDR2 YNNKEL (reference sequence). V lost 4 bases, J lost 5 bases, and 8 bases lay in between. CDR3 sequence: CASSPLGETQYF. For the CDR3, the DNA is TGTGCCAGCAGCCCCCTAGGCGAGACCCAGTACTTC.

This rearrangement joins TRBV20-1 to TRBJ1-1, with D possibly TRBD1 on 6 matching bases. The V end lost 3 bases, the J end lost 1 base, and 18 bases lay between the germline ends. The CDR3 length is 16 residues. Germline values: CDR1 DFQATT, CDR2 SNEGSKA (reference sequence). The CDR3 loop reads CSARKARGVWNTEAFF. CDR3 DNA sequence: TGCAGTGCTAGGAAGGCTAGGGGGGTTTGGAACACTGAAGCTTTCTTT.

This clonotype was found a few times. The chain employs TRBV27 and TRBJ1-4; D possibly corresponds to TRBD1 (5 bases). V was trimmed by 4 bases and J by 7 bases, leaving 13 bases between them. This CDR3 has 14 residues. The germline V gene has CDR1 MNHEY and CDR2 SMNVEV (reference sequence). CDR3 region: CASSSRVWSEKLFF. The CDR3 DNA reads TGTGCCAGCAGTTCCAGGGTGTGGAGTGAAAAACTGTTTTTT.

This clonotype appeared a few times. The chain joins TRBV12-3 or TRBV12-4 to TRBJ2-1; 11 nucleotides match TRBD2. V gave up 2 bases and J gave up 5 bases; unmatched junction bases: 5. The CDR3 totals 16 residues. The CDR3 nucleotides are TGTGCCAGCAGTTTATACCTAGCGGGAGGCCACAATGAGCAGTTCTTC. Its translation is CASSLYLAGGHNEQFF.

CDR3 sequence: CASSRTTSGVYEQYF. The DNA of the CDR3 is TGTGCCAGTAGTCGGACCACTAGCGGAGTCTACGAGCAGTACTTC. The chain employs TRBV19 and TRBJ2-7, with TRBD2 identical over 8 bases. Per germline, CDR1 LNHDA and CDR2 SQIVND (reference sequence). The length of the CDR3 is 15 residues. The V segment lost 5 bases and the J segment 3 bases; nucleotides outside the gene matches: 9. Combining the CDR3 with reference TRBV19 and TRBJ2-7 gives the whole variable domain DGGITQSPKYLFRKEGQNVTLSCEQNLNHDAMYWYRQDPGQGLRLIYYSQIVNDFQKGDIAEGYSVSREKKESFPLTVTSAQKNPTAFYLCASSRTTSGVYEQYFGPGTRLTVT.

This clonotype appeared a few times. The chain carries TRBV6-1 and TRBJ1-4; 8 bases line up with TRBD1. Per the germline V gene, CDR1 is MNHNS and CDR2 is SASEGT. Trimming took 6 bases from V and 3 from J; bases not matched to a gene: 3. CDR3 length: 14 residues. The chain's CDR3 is CASSPRGPNEKLFF. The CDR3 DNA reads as TGTGCCAGCAGCCCCAGGGGGCCTAATGAAAAACTGTTTTTT.

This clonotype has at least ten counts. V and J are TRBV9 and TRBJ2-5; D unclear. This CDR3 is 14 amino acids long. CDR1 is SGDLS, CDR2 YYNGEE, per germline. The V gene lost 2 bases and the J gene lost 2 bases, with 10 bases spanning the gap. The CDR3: CASSVLAVQETQYF. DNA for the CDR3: TGTGCCAGCAGCGTTTTAGCAGTGCAAGAGACCCAGTACTTC.

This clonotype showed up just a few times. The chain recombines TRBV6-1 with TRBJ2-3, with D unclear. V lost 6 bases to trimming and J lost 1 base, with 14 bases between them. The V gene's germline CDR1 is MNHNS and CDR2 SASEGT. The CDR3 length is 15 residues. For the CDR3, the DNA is TGTGCCAGCAGCCGCCGGTCCGGCGGCACAGATACGCAGTATTTT. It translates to CASSRRSGGTDTQYF.

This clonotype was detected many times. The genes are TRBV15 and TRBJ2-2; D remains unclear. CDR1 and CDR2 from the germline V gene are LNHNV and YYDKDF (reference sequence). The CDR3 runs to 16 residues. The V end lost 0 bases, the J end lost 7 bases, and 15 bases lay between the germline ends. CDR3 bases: TGTGCCACCAGCAGAGATCCCACCCACTCCGGCGGGGAGCTGTTTTTT. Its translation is CATSRDPTHSGGELFF.

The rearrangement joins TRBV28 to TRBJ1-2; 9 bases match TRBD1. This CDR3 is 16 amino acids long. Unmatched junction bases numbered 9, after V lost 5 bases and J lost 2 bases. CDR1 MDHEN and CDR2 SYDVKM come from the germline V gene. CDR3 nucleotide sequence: TGTGCCAGCAGTGGGAGGGGGACAGGGTCGAACTATGGCTACACCTTC. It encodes CASSGRGTGSNYGYTF.

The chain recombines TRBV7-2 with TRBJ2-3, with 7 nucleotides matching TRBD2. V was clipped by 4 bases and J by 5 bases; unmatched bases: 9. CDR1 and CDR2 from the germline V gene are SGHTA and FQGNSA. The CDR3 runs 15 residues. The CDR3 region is CASSWRTSQLDTQYF. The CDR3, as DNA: TGTGCCAGCAGCTGGCGGACTAGTCAGTTAGATACGCAGTATTTT. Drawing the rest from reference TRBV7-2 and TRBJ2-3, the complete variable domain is GAGVSQSPSNKVTEKGKDVELRCDPISGHTALYWYRQSLGQGLEFLIYFQGNSAPDKSGLPSDRFSAERTGGSVSTLTIQRTQQEDSAVYLCASSWRTSQLDTQYFGPGTRLTVL.

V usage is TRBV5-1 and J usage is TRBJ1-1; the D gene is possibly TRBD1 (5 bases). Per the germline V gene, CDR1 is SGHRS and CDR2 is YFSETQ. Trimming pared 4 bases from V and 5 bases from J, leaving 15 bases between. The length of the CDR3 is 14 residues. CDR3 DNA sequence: TGCGCCAGCAGCCCAAACGCGGGGGGTACTGAAGCTTTCTTT. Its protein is CASSPNAGGTEAFF.

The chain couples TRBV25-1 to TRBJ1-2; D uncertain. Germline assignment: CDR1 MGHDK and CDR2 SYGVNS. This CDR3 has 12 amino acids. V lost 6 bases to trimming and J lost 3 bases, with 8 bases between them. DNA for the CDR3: TGTGCCAGCAGAGGAAGACACTATGGCTACACCTTC. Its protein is CASRGRHYGYTF.

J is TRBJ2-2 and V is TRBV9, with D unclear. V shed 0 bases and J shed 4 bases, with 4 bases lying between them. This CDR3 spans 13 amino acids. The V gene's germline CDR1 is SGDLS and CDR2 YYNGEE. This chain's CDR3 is CASSVVFTGELFF. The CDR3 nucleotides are TGTGCCAGCAGCGTAGTCTTCACCGGGGAGCTGTTTTTT.

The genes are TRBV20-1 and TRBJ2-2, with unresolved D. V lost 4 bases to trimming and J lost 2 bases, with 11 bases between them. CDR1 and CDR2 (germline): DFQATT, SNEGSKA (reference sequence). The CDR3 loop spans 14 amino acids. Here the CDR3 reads CSATGPQNTGELFF. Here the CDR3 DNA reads TGCAGTGCTACCGGCCCACAAAACACCGGGGAGCTGTTTTTT.

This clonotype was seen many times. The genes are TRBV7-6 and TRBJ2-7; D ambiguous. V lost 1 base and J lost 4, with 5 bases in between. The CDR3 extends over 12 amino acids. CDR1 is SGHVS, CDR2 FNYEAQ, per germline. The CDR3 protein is CASSLDKYEQYF. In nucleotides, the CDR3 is TGTGCCAGCAGCTTAGACAAATACGAGCAGTACTTC.

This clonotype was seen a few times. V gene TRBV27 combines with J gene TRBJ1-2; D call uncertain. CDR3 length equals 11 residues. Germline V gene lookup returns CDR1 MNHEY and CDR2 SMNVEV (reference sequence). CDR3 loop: CPPPDYWGYTF. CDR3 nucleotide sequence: TGTCCTCCACCGGACTACTGGGGCTACACCTTC.

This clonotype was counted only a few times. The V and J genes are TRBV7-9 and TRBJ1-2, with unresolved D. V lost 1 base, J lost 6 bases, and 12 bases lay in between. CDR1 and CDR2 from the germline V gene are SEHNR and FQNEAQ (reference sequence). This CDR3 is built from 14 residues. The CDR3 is CASSLGNNGNGYTF. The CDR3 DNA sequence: TGTGCCAGCAGCTTAGGAAATAATGGTAATGGCTACACCTTC.

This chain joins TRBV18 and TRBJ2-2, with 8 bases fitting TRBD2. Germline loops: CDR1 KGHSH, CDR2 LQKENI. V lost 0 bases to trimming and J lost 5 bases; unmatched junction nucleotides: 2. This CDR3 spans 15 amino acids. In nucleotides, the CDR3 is TGTGCCAGCTCACCACCGGGACTAGGAACCGGGGAGCTGTTTTTT. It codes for CASSPPGLGTGELFF. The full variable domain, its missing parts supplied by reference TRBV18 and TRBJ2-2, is NAGVMQNPRHLVRRRGQEARLRCSPMKGHSHVYWYRQLPEEGLKFMVYLQKENIIDESGMPKERFSAEFPKEGPSILRIQQVVRGDSAAYFCASSPPGLGTGELFFGEGSRLTVL.

The CDR3: CASSQGTRNNEQFF. CDR3 nucleotides: TGTGCCAGCAGCCAAGGGACTAGAAACAATGAGCAGTTCTTC. The V gene is TRBV7-3, the J gene TRBJ2-1, with 8 bases identical to TRBD2. Germline V gene lookup returns CDR1 SGHTA and CDR2 FQGTGA. This CDR3 has 14 amino acids. Trimming at V came to 5 bases and at J to 5 bases, leaving 5 bases not matched to a gene.

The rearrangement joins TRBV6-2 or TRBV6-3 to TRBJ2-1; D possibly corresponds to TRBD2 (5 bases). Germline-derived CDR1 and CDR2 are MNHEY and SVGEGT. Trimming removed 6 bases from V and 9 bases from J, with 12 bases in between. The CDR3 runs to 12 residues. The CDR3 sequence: CASRQTRAEQFF. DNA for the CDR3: TGTGCCAGCAGACAAACTAGGGCTGAGCAGTTCTTC.

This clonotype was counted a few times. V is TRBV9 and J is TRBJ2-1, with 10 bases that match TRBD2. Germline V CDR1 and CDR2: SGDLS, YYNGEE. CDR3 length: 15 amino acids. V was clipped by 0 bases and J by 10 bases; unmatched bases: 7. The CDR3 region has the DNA TGTGCCAGCAGCGTAGCTTTAGCGGGAGGTGGGGAGCAGTTCTTC. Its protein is CASSVALAGGGEQFF.

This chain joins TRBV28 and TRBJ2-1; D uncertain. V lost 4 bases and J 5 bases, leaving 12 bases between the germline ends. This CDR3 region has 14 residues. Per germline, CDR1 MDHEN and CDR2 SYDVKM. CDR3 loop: CASSSPSRNNEQFF. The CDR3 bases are TGTGCCAGCAGTTCCCCAAGCAGGAACAATGAGCAGTTCTTC.

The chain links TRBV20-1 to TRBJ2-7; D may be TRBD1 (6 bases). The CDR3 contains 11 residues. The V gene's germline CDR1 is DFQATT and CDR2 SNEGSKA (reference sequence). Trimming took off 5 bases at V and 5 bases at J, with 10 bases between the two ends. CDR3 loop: CSAQGNNEQYF. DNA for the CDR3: TGCAGTGCTCAGGGGAACAACGAGCAGTACTTC.

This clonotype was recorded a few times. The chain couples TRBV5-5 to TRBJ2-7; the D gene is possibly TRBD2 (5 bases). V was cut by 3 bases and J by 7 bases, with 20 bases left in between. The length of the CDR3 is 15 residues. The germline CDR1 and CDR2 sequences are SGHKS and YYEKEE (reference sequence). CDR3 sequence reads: CASSSKSGASSEQYF. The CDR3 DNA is TGTGCCAGCAGCTCCAAAAGCGGAGCCAGCTCTGAGCAGTACTTC.

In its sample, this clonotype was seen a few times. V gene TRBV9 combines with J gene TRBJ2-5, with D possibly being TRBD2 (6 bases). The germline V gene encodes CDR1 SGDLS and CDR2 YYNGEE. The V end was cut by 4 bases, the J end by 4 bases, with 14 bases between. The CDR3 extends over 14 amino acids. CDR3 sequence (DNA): TGTGCCAGCAGCACGGGACTTAGTGGAGAGACCCAGTACTTC. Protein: CASSTGLSGETQYF.

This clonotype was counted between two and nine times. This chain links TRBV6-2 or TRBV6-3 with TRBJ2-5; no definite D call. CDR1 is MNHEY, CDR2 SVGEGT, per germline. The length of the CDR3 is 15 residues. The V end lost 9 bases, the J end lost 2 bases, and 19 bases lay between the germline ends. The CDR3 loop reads CASRIGQARQETQYF. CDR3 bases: TGTGCCAGTCGAATCGGGCAGGCGCGACAAGAGACCCAGTACTTC.

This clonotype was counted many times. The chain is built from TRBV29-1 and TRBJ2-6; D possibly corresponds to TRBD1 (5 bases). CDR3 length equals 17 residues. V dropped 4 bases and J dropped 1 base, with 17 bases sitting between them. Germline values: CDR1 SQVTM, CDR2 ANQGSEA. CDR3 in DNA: TGCAGCGTTGTTTCAGGACATACTTCGTCTGGGGCCAACGTCCTGACTTTC. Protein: CSVVSGHTSSGANVLTF.

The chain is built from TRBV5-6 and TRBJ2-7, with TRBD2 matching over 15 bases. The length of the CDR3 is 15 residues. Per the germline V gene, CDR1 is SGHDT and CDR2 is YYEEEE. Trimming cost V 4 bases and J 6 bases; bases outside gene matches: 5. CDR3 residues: CASSRTSGRGREQYF. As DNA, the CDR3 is TGTGCCAGCAGCAGGACTAGCGGGAGGGGGCGCGAGCAGTACTTC.

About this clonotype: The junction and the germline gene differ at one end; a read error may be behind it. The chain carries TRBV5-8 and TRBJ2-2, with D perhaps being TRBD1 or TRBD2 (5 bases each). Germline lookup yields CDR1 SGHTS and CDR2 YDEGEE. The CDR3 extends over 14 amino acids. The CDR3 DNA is TGTGCCAGCAGCCCCTGGGGGAACACCGGGGAGCTGCTTTTT. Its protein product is CASSPWGNTGELLF.